These T cell receptor beta chains were read from a single sample in a study of CD8 T cells in ankylosing spondylitis. TCRdb re-analysed the 5' RACE reads in MiXCR, keeping a single row per CDR3 protein. The sample holds 650,000 to 800,000 distinct CDR3 sequences; 15% to 20% are singletons and the top ten take around 20%. Input material: blood, either unsorted or a sorted T cell fraction (not recorded which). Source of these receptors: a male donor with ankylosing spondylitis. CDR3s include the opening cysteine and the closing phenylalanine or tryptophan. D genes are given only for firm matches. Clone size appears in some rows only: once, few, many, or a class for an expanded clone.

d_gene	j_gene	abundance	v_gene	CDR3aa	CDR3nt
TRBD2	TRBJ2-5	NA	TRBV7-2	CASSLFGGAETQYF	TGTGCCAGCAGCTTATTCGGGGGGGCGGAGACCCAGTACTTC
NA	TRBJ1-1	few	TRBV27	CASSFGTNTEAFF	TGTGCCAGCAGTTTCGGCACGAACACTGAAGCTTTCTTT
NA	TRBJ1-2	many	TRBV29-1	CSVGTDGYTF	TGCAGCGTTGGGACCGATGGCTACACCTTC
NA	TRBJ2-2	few	TRBV6-2/TRBV6-3	CASSYSWGARTGELFF	TGTGCCAGCAGTTACTCTTGGGGGGCACGCACCGGGGAGCTGTTTTTT
NA	TRBJ1-6	NA	TRBV7-9	CASSIRDGNNSPLHF	TGTGCCAGCAGCATCCGGGACGGAAATAATTCACCCCTCCACTTT
TRBD1	TRBJ2-7	NA	TRBV6-2/TRBV6-3	CASSHRQGRTSEQYF	TGTGCCAGCAGTCACAGACAGGGCCGAACTTCCGAGCAGTACTTC
NA	TRBJ2-1	few	TRBV12-3/TRBV12-4	CASSPTVDEQFF	TGTGCCAGCAGCCCGACAGTCGATGAGCAGTTCTTC
NA	TRBJ2-7	NA	TRBV6-1	CASSEDTDSYEQYF	TGTGCCAGCAGTGAAGACACAGATTCCTACGAGCAGTACTTC
NA	TRBJ2-3	few	TRBV28	CASSSPEHREGTDTQYF	TGTGCCAGCAGTTCGCCGGAACACAGGGAGGGGACAGATACGCAGTATTTT
NA	TRBJ1-1	NA	TRBV12-3/TRBV12-4	CASTGDNTEAFF	TGTGCCAGCACAGGAGATAACACTGAAGCTTTCTTT
NA	TRBJ2-3	NA	TRBV20-1	CSLQSDTQYF	TGCAGCCTACAGTCGGATACGCAGTATTTT
NA	TRBJ2-7	many	TRBV4-2	CASSHGGAYYEQYF	TGTGCCAGCAGCCATGGGGGGGCCTACTACGAGCAGTACTTC
TRBD1	TRBJ2-7	many	TRBV5-1	CASSLSGQDYEQYF	TGCGCCAGCAGCCTGTCGGGACAGGACTACGAGCAGTACTTC
NA	TRBJ1-2	few	TRBV21-1	CASSKDQGTYGYTF	TGTGCCAGCAGCAAAGATCAGGGGACCTATGGCTACACCTTC
NA	TRBJ2-1	few	TRBV5-6	CASSQNYGFEQFF	TGTGCCAGCAGTCAGAACTACGGGTTTGAGCAGTTCTTC
NA	TRBJ2-7	few	TRBV12-3/TRBV12-4	CASSPIPRGGQYF	TGTGCCAGCAGCCCCATCCCCAGGGGGGGGCAGTACTTC
NA	TRBJ2-1	few	TRBV12-3/TRBV12-4	CAILWGGQGNNEQFF	TGTGCCATCCTGTGGGGGGGACAAGGGAACAATGAGCAGTTCTTC
NA	TRBJ1-2	many	TRBV4-1	CASSQDRAGWYGYTF	TGCGCCAGCAGCCAAGATCGGGCAGGGTGGTATGGCTACACCTTC
NA	TRBJ2-2	NA	TRBV5-1	CASSSWTDRTGELFF	TGCGCCAGCAGCTCCTGGACTGATCGGACCGGGGAGCTGTTTTTT
NA	TRBJ2-7	NA	TRBV6-2/TRBV6-3	CASGYGNYEQYF	TGTGCCAGCGGTTATGGAAACTACGAGCAGTACTTC
NA	TRBJ1-4	few	TRBV29-1	CSVRENEKLFF	TGCAGCGTTCGGGAGAATGAAAAACTGTTTTTT
NA	TRBJ2-1	NA	TRBV9	CASSVGFQATHSYNEQFF	TGTGCCAGCAGCGTAGGCTTTCAGGCCACGCACTCCTACAATGAGCAGTTCTTC
TRBD2	TRBJ2-1	NA	TRBV4-3	CASSQDSGTYNEQFF	TGCGCCAGCAGCCAAGACAGCGGGACTTACAATGAGCAGTTCTTC
NA	TRBJ2-3	few	TRBV27	CASSLRAGRVDTQYF	TGTGCCAGCAGTTTACGGGCGGGGCGGGTAGATACGCAGTATTTT
NA	TRBJ1-6	many	TRBV7-8	CASSRVGPLSSYNSPLHF	TGTGCCAGCAGCCGTGTCGGTCCCCTTAGCTCCTATAATTCACCCCTCCACTTT
NA	TRBJ2-1	few	TRBV29-1	CSVEDHSGVYNEQFF	TGCAGCGTTGAAGATCATAGCGGAGTTTACAATGAGCAGTTCTTC